This T cell receptor (beta chain) derives from a study of blood T cell repertoires in COVID-19. Across the whole study: There were acute and convalescent COVID-19 samples, and they came from the United States, Italy and Spain.

This clone was observed once. The CDR3 contains 15 residues. The germline gives CDR1 SGHRS, CDR2 YFSETQ. The ends lost 0 bases at V and 1 base at J; junction bases unmatched: 1. The data were produced by immunoSEQ multiplex PCR, yet TCRdb's version contains in-frame clones alone and is incomplete. The top ten clones hold over 2% of a sample with hundreds of thousands of clones, approximately 84% of them seen once. The sample was peripheral blood. The chain couples TRBV5-1 to TRBJ2-3, with TRBD2 identical over 8 bases. This clonotype was obtained from a woman under 40 who had recovered from COVID-19. CDR3 nucleotide sequence: TGCGCCAGCAGCTTGGAACTAGCGGGCACAGATACGCAGTATTTT. Its protein product is CASSLELAGTDTQYF.